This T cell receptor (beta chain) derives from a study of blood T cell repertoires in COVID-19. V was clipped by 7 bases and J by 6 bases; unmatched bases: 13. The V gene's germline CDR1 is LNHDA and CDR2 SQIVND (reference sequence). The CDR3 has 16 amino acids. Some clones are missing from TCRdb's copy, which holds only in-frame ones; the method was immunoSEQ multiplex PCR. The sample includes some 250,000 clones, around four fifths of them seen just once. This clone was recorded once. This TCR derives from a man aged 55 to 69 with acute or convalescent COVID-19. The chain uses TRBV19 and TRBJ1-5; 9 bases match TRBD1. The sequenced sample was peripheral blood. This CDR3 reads CASTTLQGAASQPQHF. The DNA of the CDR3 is TGTGCCAGTACCACCTTACAGGGGGCGGCGAGTCAGCCCCAGCATTTT.